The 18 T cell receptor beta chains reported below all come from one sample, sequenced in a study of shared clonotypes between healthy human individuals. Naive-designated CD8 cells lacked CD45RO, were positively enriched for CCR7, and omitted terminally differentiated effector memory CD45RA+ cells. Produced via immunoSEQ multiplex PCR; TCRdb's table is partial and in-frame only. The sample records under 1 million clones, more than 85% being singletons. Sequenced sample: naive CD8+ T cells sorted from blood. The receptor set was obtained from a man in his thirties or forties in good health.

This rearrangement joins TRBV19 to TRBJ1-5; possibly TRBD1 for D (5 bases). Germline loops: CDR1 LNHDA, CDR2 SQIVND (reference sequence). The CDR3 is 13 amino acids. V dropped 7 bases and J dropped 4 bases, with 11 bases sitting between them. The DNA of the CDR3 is TGTGCCAGTATCGGGGGATTTAATCAGCCCCAGCATTTT. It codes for CASIGGFNQPQHF.

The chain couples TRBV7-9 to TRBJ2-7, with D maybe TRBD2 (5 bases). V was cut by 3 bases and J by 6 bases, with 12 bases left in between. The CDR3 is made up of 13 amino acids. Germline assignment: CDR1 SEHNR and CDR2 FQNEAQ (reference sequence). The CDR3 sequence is CASSLDSAGEQYF. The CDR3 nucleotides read TGTGCCAGCAGCTTGGACTCTGCTGGCGAGCAGTACTTC.

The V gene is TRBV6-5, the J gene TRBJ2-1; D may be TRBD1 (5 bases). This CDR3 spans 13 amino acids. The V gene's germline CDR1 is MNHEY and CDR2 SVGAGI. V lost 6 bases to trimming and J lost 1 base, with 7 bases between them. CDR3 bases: TGTGCCAGCAGCCAGGGATCCTACAATGAGCAGTTCTTC. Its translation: CASSQGSYNEQFF.

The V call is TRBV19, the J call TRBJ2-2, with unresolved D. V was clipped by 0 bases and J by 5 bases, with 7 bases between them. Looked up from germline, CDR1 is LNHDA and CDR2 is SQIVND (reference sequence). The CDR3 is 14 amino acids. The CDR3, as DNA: TGTGCCAGTAGTATAGATCTTTGGACCGGGGAGCTGTTTTTT. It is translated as CASSIDLWTGELFF. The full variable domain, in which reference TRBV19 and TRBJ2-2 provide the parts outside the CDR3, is DGGITQSPKYLFRKEGQNVTLSCEQNLNHDAMYWYRQDPGQGLRLIYYSQIVNDFQKGDIAEGYSVSREKKESFPLTVTSAQKNPTAFYLCASSIDLWTGELFFGEGSRLTVL.

CDR3 amino acids: CATSRVTDLKGEQFF. The CDR3 nucleotides are TGTGCCACCAGCAGAGTAACAGATCTCAAGGGGGAGCAGTTCTTC. The chain is built from TRBV15 and TRBJ2-1; perhaps TRBD1 as D (5 bases). V was trimmed by 1 base and J by 10 bases, leaving 17 bases between them. The germline V gene encodes CDR1 LNHNV and CDR2 YYDKDF (reference sequence). The CDR3 has 15 residues.

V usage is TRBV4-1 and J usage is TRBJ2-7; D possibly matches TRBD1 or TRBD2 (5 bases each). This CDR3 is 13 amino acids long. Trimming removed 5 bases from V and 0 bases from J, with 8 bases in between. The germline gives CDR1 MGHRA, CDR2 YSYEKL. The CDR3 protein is CASSNGGSYEQYF. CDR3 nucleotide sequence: TGCGCCAGCAGCAATGGGGGCTCCTACGAGCAGTACTTC.

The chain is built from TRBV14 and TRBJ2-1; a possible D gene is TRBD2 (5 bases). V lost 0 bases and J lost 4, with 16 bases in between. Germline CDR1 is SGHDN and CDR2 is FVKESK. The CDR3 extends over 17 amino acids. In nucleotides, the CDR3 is TGTGCCAGCAGCCAAGAAGGAACCAGCGGCGCTTACAATGAGCAGTTCTTC. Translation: CASSQEGTSGAYNEQFF.

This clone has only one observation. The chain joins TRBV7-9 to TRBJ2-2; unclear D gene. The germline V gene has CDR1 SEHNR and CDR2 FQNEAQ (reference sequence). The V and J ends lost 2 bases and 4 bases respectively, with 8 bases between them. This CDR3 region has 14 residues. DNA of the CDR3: TGTGCCAGCAGCTTATCCTCGGGCACCGGGGAGCTGTTTTTT. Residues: CASSLSSGTGELFF.

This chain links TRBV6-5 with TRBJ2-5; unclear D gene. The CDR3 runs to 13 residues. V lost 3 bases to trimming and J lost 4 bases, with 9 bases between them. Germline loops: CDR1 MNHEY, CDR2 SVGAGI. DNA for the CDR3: TGTGCCAGCAGTTATGGCGTGTTAGAGACCCAGTACTTC. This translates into CASSYGVLETQYF.

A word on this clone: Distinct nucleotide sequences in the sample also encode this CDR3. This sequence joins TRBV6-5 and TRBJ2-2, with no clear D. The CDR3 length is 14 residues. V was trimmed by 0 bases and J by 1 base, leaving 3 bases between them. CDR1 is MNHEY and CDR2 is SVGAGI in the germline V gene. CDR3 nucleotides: TGTGCCAGCAGTTACTCCAGGAACACCGGGGAGCTGTTTTTT. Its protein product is CASSYSRNTGELFF.

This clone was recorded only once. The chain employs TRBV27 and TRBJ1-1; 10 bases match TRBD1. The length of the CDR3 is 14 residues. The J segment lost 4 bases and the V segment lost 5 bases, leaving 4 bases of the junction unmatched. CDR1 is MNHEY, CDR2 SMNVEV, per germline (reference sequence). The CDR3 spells CASSRQGAGTEAFF. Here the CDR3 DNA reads TGTGCCAGCAGTAGACAGGGGGCAGGCACTGAAGCTTTCTTT.

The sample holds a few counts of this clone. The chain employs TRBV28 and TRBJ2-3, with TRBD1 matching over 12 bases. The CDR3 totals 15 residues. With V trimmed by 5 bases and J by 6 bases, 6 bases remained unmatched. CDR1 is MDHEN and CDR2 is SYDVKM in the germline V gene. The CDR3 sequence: CASSPGQGAGDTQYF. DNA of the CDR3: TGTGCCAGCAGTCCGGGACAGGGGGCCGGGGATACGCAGTATTTT.

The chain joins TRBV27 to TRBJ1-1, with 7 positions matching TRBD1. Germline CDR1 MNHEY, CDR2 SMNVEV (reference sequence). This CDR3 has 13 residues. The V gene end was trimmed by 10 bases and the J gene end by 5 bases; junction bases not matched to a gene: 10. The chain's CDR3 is CATRQGRGTEAFF. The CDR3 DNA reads TGTGCCACGCGACAGGGAAGAGGTACTGAAGCTTTCTTT.

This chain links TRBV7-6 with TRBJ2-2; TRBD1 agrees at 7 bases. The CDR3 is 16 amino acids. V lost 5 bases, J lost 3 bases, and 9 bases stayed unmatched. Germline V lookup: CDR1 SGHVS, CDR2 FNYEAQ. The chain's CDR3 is CASSPLEGTDTGELFF. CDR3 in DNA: TGTGCCAGCAGCCCACTGGAAGGGACAGACACCGGGGAGCTGTTTTTT. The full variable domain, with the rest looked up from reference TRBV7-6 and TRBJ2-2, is GAGVSQSPRYKVTKRGQDVALRCDPISGHVSLYWYRQALGQGPEFLTYFNYEAQQDKSGLPNDRFSAERPEGSISTLTIQRTEQRDSAMYRCASSPLEGTDTGELFFGEGSRLTVL.

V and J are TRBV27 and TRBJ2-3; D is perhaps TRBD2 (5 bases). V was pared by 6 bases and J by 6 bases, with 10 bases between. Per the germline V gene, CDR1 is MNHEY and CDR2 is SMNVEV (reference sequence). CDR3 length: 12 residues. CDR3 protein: CASRARGDTQYF. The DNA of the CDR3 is TGTGCCAGCAGAGCCCGCGGGGATACGCAGTATTTT.

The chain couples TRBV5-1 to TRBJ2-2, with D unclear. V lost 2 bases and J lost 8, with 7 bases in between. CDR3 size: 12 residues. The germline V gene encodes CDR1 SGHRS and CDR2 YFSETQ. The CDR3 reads CASSLQAGELFF. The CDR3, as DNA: TGCGCCAGCAGCTTACAAGCGGGGGAGCTGTTTTTT.

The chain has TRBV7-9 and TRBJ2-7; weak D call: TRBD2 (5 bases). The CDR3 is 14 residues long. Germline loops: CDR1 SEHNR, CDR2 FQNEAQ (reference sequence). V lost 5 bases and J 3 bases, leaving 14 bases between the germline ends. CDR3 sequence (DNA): TGTGCCAGCAGCCCGGGGAGTGGCGTCTACGAGCAGTACTTC. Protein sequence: CASSPGSGVYEQYF.

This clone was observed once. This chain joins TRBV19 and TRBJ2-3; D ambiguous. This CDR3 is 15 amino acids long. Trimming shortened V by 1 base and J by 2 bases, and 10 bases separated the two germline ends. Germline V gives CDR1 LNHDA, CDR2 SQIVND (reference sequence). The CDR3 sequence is CASSIGRPITDTQYF. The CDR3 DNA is TGTGCCAGTAGTATAGGACGGCCAATCACAGATACGCAGTATTTT.